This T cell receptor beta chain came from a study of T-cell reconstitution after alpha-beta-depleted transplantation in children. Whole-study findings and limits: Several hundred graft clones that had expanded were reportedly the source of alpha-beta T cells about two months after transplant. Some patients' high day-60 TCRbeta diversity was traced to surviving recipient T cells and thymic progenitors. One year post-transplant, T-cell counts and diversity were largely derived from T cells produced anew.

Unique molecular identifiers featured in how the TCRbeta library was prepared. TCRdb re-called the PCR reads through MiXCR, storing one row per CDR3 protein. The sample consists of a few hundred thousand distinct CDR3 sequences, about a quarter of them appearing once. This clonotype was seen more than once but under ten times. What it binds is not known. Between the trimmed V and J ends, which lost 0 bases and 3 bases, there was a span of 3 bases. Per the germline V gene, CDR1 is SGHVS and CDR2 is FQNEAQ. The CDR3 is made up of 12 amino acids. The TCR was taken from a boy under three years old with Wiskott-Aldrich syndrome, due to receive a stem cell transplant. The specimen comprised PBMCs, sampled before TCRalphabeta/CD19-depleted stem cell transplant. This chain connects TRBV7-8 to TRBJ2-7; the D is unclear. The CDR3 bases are TGTGCCAGCAGCTTAGCGGTCTACGAGCAGTACTTC. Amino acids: CASSLAVYEQYF.